This TCR beta chain was captured by sequencing in a study of cytomegalovirus exposure and HLA in healthy donors. Germline V gives CDR1 GTSNPN, CDR2 SVGIG (reference sequence). Deletions cut 0 bases from V and 5 bases from J, with 13 bases between. The CDR3 has 14 residues. In the PCR, 60 Vbeta and 13 Jbeta primers were used. The method was immunoSEQ multiplex PCR; TCRdb's version includes in-frame clones alone and lacks a portion of them. Altogether 150,000 to 200,000 clones are present, about 75% being singletons, with the ten largest covering around 10%. The sequenced sample was PBMCs. The receptor was isolated from a man younger than 35 in good health and CMV-seropositive. The V and J genes are TRBV30 and TRBJ1-2; D is ambiguous. CDR3 nucleotides: TGTGCCTGGAGTGTTGGCAGGATCCCTTATGGCTACACCTTC. Its translation: CAWSVGRIPYGYTF.